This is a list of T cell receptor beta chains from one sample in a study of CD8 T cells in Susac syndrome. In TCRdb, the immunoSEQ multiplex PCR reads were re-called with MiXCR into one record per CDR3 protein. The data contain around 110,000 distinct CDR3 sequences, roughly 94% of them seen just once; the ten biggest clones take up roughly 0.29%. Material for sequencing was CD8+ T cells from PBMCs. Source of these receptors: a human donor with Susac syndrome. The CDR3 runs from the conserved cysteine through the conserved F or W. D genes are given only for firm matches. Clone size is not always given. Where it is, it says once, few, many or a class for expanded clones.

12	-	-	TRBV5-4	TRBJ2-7	CASSFGRGEQYF	TGTGCCAGCAGCTTCGGACGCGGCGAGCAGTACTTC
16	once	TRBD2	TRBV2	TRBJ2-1	CASREEGEGSYNEQFF	TGTGCCAGCAGGGAAGAAGGGGAGGGTTCTTACAATGAGCAGTTCTTC
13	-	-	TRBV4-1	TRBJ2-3	CASSQAIFYTQYF	TGCGCCAGCAGCCAAGCCATTTTTTATACGCAGTATTTT
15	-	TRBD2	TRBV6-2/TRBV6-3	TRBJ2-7	CASSYDPGGSYEQYF	TGTGCCAGCAGTTACGATCCGGGAGGGTCCTACGAGCAGTACTTC
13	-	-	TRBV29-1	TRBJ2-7	CSVETGEYYEQYF	TGCAGCGTAGAGACAGGAGAATACTACGAGCAGTACTTC
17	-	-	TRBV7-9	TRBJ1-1	CASSPTRPRPGETEAFF	TGTGCCAGCAGCCCGACTCGTCCACGGCCAGGGGAAACTGAAGCTTTCTTT
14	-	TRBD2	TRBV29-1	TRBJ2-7	CSVEGTSGEYEQYF	TGCAGCGTTGAAGGGACTAGCGGGGAATACGAGCAGTACTTC
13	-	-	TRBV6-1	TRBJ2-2	CASSGRADGELFF	TGTGCCAGCAGCGGCAGGGCGGACGGGGAGCTGTTTTTT
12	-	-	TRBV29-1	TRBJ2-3	CSVEVVPDTQYF	TGCAGCGTTGAGGTAGTCCCAGATACGCAGTATTTT
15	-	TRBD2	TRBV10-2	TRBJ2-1	CASSDRAGGYNEQFF	TGCGCCAGCAGTGATAGGGCGGGGGGCTACAATGAGCAGTTCTTC
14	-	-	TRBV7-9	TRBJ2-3	CASSFGERTDTQYF	TGTGCCAGCAGCTTTGGAGAACGCACAGATACGCAGTATTTT
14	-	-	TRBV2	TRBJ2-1	CASVWQGVGNEQFF	TGTGCCAGCGTCTGGCAGGGCGTAGGGAATGAGCAGTTCTTC
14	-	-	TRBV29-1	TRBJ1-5	CSVEESGGNQPQHF	TGCAGCGTTGAAGAATCAGGGGGCAATCAGCCCCAGCATTTT
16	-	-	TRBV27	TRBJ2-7	CASSLSPGTELYEQYF	TGTGCCAGCAGTTTATCCCCAGGGACCGAATTATATGAGCAGTACTTC
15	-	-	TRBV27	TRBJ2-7	CASSPTLGLNYEQYF	TGTGCCAGCAGTCCCACCCTCGGCCTAAACTACGAGCAGTACTTC
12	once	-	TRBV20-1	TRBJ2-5	CSARQGMETQYF	TGCAGTGCTAGACAGGGTATGGAGACCCAGTACTTC
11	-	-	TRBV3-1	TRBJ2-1	CASSLGQQQFF	TGTGCCAGCAGCCTTGGACAGCAGCAGTTCTTC
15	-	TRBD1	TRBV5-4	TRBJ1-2	CASSGPGTGGDGYTF	TGTGCCAGCAGCGGTCCCGGGACAGGGGGCGATGGCTACACCTTC
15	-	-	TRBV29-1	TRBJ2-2	CSVGLANANTGELFF	TGCAGCGTTGGGTTAGCTAACGCGAACACCGGGGAGCTGTTTTTT
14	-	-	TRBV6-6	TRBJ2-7	CASSPRTVTYEQYF	TGTGCCAGCAGTCCCCGGACGGTCACCTACGAGCAGTACTTC
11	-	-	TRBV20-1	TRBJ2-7	CSARDSYEQYF	TGCAGTGCTAGAGATAGTTACGAGCAGTACTTC
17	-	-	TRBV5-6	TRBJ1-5	CASSQDGVGGGYQPQHF	TGTGCCAGCAGCCAAGATGGTGTGGGAGGAGGGTATCAGCCCCAGCATTTT
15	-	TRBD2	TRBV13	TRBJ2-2	CASIPGGGYTGELFF	TGTGCCAGCATCCCCGGGGGGGGATACACCGGGGAGCTGTTTTTT
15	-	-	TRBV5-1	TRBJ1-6	CASSLVHSLNSPLHF	TGCGCCAGCAGCTTGGTTCACAGTCTCAATTCACCCCTCCACTTT
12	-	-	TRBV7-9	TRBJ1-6	CASSFGVGPLHF	TGTGCCAGCAGCTTCGGTGTCGGGCCCCTCCACTTT
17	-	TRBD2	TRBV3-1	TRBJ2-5	CASSQYPDSGGEETQYF	TGTGCCAGCAGCCAATATCCGGATAGCGGGGGGGAAGAGACCCAGTACTTC
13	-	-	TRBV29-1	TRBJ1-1	CSVEPSLNTEAFF	TGCAGCGTTGAACCGAGTTTGAACACTGAAGCTTTCTTT
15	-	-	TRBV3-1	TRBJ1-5	CASSQGTFSNQPQHF	TGTGCCAGCAGCCAAGGTACCTTCAGCAATCAGCCCCAGCATTTT
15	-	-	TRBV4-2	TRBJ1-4	CASSQTDDVAEKLFF	TGTGCCAGCAGCCAGACGGATGACGTGGCTGAAAAACTGTTTTTT
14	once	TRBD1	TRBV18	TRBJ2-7	CASSTGQEQREQYF	TGTGCCAGCTCAACGGGACAGGAGCAAAGGGAGCAGTACTTC
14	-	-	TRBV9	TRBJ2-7	CASSVGTFTYEQYF	TGTGCCAGCAGCGTAGGGACATTCACCTACGAGCAGTACTTC
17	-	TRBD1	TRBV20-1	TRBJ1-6	CSARGTGGFGDNSPLHF	TGCAGTGCTCGTGGAACAGGGGGCTTTGGCGATAATTCACCCCTCCACTTT
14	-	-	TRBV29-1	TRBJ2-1	CSVVKPGDYNEQFF	TGCAGCGTTGTAAAGCCAGGCGATTACAATGAGCAGTTCTTC
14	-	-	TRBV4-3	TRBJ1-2	CASSQDRGEDGYTF	TGCGCCAGCAGCCAAGATCGGGGTGAGGATGGCTACACCTTC
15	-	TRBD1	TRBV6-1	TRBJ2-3	CASSEFGQGPDTQYF	TGTGCCAGCAGTGAATTTGGACAGGGCCCAGATACGCAGTATTTT
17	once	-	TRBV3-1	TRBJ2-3	CASSQDLRGTSTDTQYF	TGTGCCAGCAGCCAAGATCTTCGTGGCACGAGCACAGATACGCAGTATTTT
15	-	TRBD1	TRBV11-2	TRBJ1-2	CASSSLTGGSGGYTF	TGTGCCAGCAGCTCCCTGACAGGGGGCTCCGGTGGCTACACCTTC
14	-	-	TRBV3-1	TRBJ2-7	CASSQDLKSYEQYF	TGTGCCAGCAGCCAAGATTTGAAGTCCTACGAGCAGTACTTC
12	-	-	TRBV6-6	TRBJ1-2	CASSLLGVGYTF	TGTGCCAGCAGCCTATTAGGCGTTGGCTACACCTTC
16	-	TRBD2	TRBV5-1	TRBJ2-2	CASSPRGGGLTGELFF	TGCGCCAGCAGCCCCCGGGGCGGGGGGCTAACCGGGGAGCTGTTTTTT
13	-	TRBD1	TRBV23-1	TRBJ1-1	CAINRGLDTEAFF	TGCGCCATCAACAGGGGGCTGGACACTGAAGCTTTCTTT
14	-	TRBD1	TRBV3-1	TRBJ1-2	CASSRRDSITGYTF	TGTGCCAGCAGCCGACGGGACAGCATAACTGGCTACACCTTC
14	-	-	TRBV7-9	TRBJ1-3	CASSLVVSGNTIYF	TGTGCCAGCAGCTTAGTCGTCTCTGGAAACACCATATATTTT
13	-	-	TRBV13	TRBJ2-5	CASSLGFAETQYF	TGTGCCAGCAGCTTAGGTTTCGCAGAGACCCAGTACTTC
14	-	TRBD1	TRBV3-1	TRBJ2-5	CASNPNRGLETQYF	TGTGCCAGCAACCCGAACAGGGGCCTCGAGACCCAGTACTTC
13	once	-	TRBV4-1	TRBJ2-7	CASSRLGDYEQYF	TGCGCCAGCAGCCGGCTAGGGGACTACGAGCAGTACTTC
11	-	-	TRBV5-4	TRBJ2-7	CASSLGHEQYF	TGTGCCAGCAGCTTGGGTCACGAGCAGTACTTC
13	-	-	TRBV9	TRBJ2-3	CASSADPADTQYF	TGTGCCAGCAGCGCGGATCCAGCAGATACGCAGTATTTT
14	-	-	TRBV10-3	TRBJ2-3	CATRGGSGPDTQYF	TGTGCCACCAGAGGAGGCAGCGGACCAGATACGCAGTATTTT
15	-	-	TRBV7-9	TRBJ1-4	CASSLDYGLNEKLFF	TGTGCCAGCAGCTTAGACTACGGCTTAAATGAAAAACTGTTTTTT
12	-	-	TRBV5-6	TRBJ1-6	CASSYGTSPLHF	TGTGCCAGCAGCTACGGTACTTCACCCCTCCACTTT
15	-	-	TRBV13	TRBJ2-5	CASSLAAGSQETQYF	TGTGCCAGCAGCTTAGCGGCCGGGAGCCAAGAGACCCAGTACTTC